This TCR beta chain was captured in a study of neurological immune-mediated disorders. In this sample, this clonotype turned up many times. V dropped 3 bases and J dropped 3; count of bases not matched to a gene: 5. Germline CDR1 reads SGHRS; CDR2 reads YFSETQ. This CDR3 has 14 residues. Each TCR transcript was tagged with a 10-nucleotide random UMI during 5'RACE. One entry per CDR3 protein, called by TCRdb with MiXCR from the 5' RACE reads. The sample carries 60,000 to 85,000 distinct CDR3 sequences, approximately 5% recorded once. The gene calls are TRBV5-1 and TRBJ2-7; TRBD1 aligns across 8 bases. This clonotype originated in a woman aged 70 to 79 with multiple sclerosis. Sequencing used PBMCs. The CDR3 region has the DNA TGCGCCAGCAGCTCGGGACAGGAGAACTACGAGCAGTACTTC. It yields the protein CASSSGQENYEQYF.